The T cell receptor (beta chain) described here comes from a study of spatial heterogeneity in lung cancer (dated by TCRdb to the late 2010s). In the study overall: More beta-chain than alpha-chain transcripts were consistently detected, likely reflecting higher beta-chain transcript abundance. In the raw uncorrected reads, each unique combination of TCR and UMI appeared more than ten times on average. In non-small cell lung cancer, the study made a quantitative comparison of TCR alpha and beta repertoires among multiple tumor regions, matched nontumor lung and blood. Nonsynonymous mutation counts, determined by whole-exome sequencing of tumor tissue, were related to features of the TCR repertoire. Both alpha and beta chains were TCR-sequenced in 210 or so tumor regions, around 64 matched nontumor lung samples and some 50 PBMC samples obtained at surgery.

The library relied on 5' RACE. TCRdb records NextSeq 500 as the sequencer. To allow correction of PCR and sequencing errors, the TCR library protocol tagged every TCR cDNA molecule with a unique molecular identifier. The original pipeline was this. TCR identification, UMI-based error correction and CDR3 extraction were performed with Decombinator tools. TCRs above a frequency of 2 per 1,000, corresponding to the top 1% of the tumor frequency distribution, were defined as expanded. Renyi diversity was computed with the R vegan package after each repertoire had been subsampled 100 times to 5,000 TCRs. CDR3 similarity networks were built from amino acid triplet string-kernel similarity, with CDR3s being connected when pairwise similarity was above 0.82. TCRdb redid the processing of the public reads, applying fastp at Q25 and MiXCR, and retained in-frame beta chains. Records with the same CDR3 protein are collapsed into one entry carrying the most frequent genes and DNA. What appears here as the V and J calls and clone size reflects TCRdb's work, not the paper's. The sample table lists tens of thousands of distinct CDR3 sequences, approximately 6.2% of them with a count of one. 40% to 45% of the sample rests with the top ten.

The sample's time point label, decoded: sample taken at primary tumor resection. The donors were approximately 70 patients from the lung TRACERx cohort who had early-stage, untreated non-small cell lung cancer. For TCR sequencing, whole RNA was extracted from tumor and nontumor lung tissue, or from cryopreserved PBMC samples, and no cell sorting was done. Only patients for whom sufficient RNA was available from at least two tumor regions were selected for TCR sequencing. This clonotype was picked up many times. Its antigen remains unidentified. There are no base qualities to consult, and no much larger clone falls within one base. Results and caveats for the whole study, not just this receptor: Additional single-cell paired TCR alpha and beta sequencing was considered necessary to confirm, at a functional level, the hypothesis that regional TCRs recognize regional mutations. Ubiquitous expanded tumor TCRs were detected in blood more often at tumor resection than at routine follow-up.

The sample in question was PBMCs, obtained at surgery. This sequence was found in a female donor with early-stage non-small cell lung cancer.

The nucleotides read TGTGCCAGCAGCCAGTTCCCGATGAACACTGAAGCTTTCTTT. Its protein reads: CASSQFPMNTEAFF. The chain was built from TRBV3-1 and TRBJ1-1; the D segment cannot be called with confidence. Taken from cysteine to phenylalanine, the CDR3 has 14 residues. Left in the record is the CDR3 DNA by itself, 42 bases read in frame from the first base. Cut back by 3 bases and 0 bases, the V and J ends lie 8 bases apart. Taken from the germline V gene (reference sequence), the CDR1 and CDR2 loops are LGHDT and YNNKEL.